This T cell receptor beta chain was recorded in a study of blood T cell repertoires in COVID-19. For the study at large: COVID-19 samples from acute and convalescent phases originated in the United States, Italy and Spain. From T cells, B-cell-depleted T cells, or PBMCs came the material, which was cDNA or gDNA.

The CDR3 runs 12 residues. Germline loops: CDR1 SGHTA, CDR2 FQGNSA. V was cut by 5 bases and J by 10 bases, with 13 bases left in between. Authors' methods: The authors estimated nucleated cell counts from reference gene primer amplification. Method: immunoSEQ multiplex PCR; TCRdb's copy keeps in-frame clones and lacks some. D and trimming were read from the DNA, whereas the V and J calls and clone size are those reported in that table. The table includes about 250,000 clones, 84% detected once. The TCR comes from a woman between 40 and 50 years old who had recovered from COVID-19. The sequencing input was peripheral blood. The chain recombines TRBV7-2 with TRBJ2-3; perhaps TRBD1 as D (6 bases). The chain's CDR3 is CASSPDPGAQYF. CDR3 in DNA: TGTGCCAGCAGCCCGGACCCAGGGGCGCAGTATTTT.